The rows below give T cell receptor beta chains drawn from one sample of a study of Graves' ophthalmopathy and Graves' hyperthyroidism. MiXCR, run by TCRdb on the multiplex PCR reads, gives a single entry per CDR3 protein. This table holds hundreds of thousands of distinct CDR3 sequences, roughly 50% found once. The specimen was peripheral blood. These receptors were obtained from an adult man with Graves' ophthalmopathy. Both conserved end residues are part of each CDR3. D genes are given only for firm matches. Some rows mark clone size as missing; the rest say once, few, many or name a class of expanded clone.

. . TRBJ2-7 TRBV25-1 CASQVGVGSQYF TGTGCCAGCCAAGTCGGAGTTGGTTCGCAGTACTTC
. . TRBJ1-5 TRBV2 CASKGTIDQPQHF TGTGCCAGCAAAGGGACAATAGATCAGCCCCAGCATTTT
. . TRBJ1-6 TRBV9 CASSVAGENSPLHF TGTGCCAGCAGCGTAGCGGGGGAGAATTCACCCCTCCACTTT
many TRBD2 TRBJ2-7 TRBV6-5 CASSHLAGRDEQYF TGTGCCAGCAGTCATTTAGCGGGACGGGACGAGCAGTACTTC
few TRBD2 TRBJ2-2 TRBV10-3 CAISRLAGTNTGELFF TGTGCCATCAGCAGACTAGCGGGAACGAACACCGGGGAGCTGTTTTTT
. TRBD1 TRBJ2-6 TRBV24-1 CATSDFGTGTDSGANVLTF TGTGCCACCAGTGATTTCGGGACAGGTACTGACTCTGGGGCCAACGTCCTGACTTTC
once TRBD1 TRBJ2-7 TRBV20-1 CSAEGQEFSYEQCF TGCAGTGCTGAGGGACAGGAGTTCTCCTACGAGCAGTGCTTC
few TRBD1 TRBJ1-2 TRBV6-2/TRBV6-3 CASSERGDRGNFGYTF TGTGCCAGCAGTGAACGGGGGGACAGGGGGAATTTTGGCTACACCTTC
. TRBD1 TRBJ2-7 TRBV11-1 CASSLVGAGGNEQYF TGTGCCAGCAGCTTAGTCGGTGCAGGGGGCAACGAGCAGTACTTC
. . TRBJ2-7 TRBV11-1 CASRGPRTSGTSYEQYF TGTGCCAGCAGGGGTCCGAGGACGAGCGGTACATCCTACGAGCAGTACTTC
. . TRBJ1-1 TRBV4-1 CASSQDRRGANTEAFF TGCGCCAGCAGCCAAGATCGACGGGGGGCGAACACTGAAGCTTTCTTT
few . TRBJ2-2 TRBV20-1 CSARDLGAGELFF TGCAGTGCTAGAGATTTGGGGGCAGGGGAGCTGTTTTTT
few . TRBJ2-5 TRBV15 CATSPHGAKEETQYF TGTGCCACCAGCCCGCACGGGGCAAAAGAAGAGACCCAGTACTTC
few . TRBJ2-3 TRBV29-1 CSVESATGTDTQYF TGCAGCGTTGAGAGCGCGACCGGCACAGATACGCAGTATTTT
few . TRBJ1-2 TRBV20-1 CSARGAGVGVGYTF TGCAGTGCTAGAGGGGCAGGGGTCGGGGTTGGCTACACCTTC
few TRBD1 TRBJ2-7 TRBV12-5 CAPGTDFYEQYF TGTGCACCCGGGACAGACTTCTACGAGCAGTACTTC
few . TRBJ1-2 TRBV6-5 CASSYSRGQNYGYTF TGTGCCAGCAGTTACTCCCGCGGACAGAACTATGGCTACACCTTC
. . TRBJ2-5 TRBV7-6 CAGSLFPRGKETQYF TGTGCCGGCAGCTTATTTCCGCGTGGAAAAGAGACCCAGTACTTC
many TRBD1 TRBJ1-1 TRBV7-3 CASSWDRETEAFF TGTGCCAGCAGCTGGGACAGGGAAACTGAAGCTTTCTTT
few . TRBJ2-7 TRBV7-2 CASSPTRLSYEQYF TGTGCCAGCAGCCCTACTCGACTCTCCTACGAGCAGTACTTC
few . TRBJ2-2 TRBV5-4 CASSFVQGRTGELFF TGTGCCAGCAGTTTCGTCCAGGGTCGTACCGGGGAGCTGTTTTTT
few . TRBJ1-4 TRBV2 CASSPTNEKLFF TGTGCCAGCAGTCCAACTAATGAAAAACTGTTTTTT
many . TRBJ2-2 TRBV7-2 CASSLGGGWTGELFF TGTGCCAGCAGCTTAGGAGGGGGATGGACCGGGGAGCTGTTTTTT
few . TRBJ1-2 TRBV5-1 CASSLARPSNYGYTF TGCGCCAGCAGCTTGGCTAGACCCTCCAACTATGGCTACACCTTC
. . TRBJ2-7 TRBV2 CASSLVGTVYYEQYF TGTGCCAGCAGCTTGGTAGGGACCGTATATTACGAGCAGTACTTC
. TRBD2 TRBJ2-7 TRBV28 CASSVPGLDYEQYF TGTGCCAGCAGCGTTCCGGGACTAGACTACGAGCAGTACTTC